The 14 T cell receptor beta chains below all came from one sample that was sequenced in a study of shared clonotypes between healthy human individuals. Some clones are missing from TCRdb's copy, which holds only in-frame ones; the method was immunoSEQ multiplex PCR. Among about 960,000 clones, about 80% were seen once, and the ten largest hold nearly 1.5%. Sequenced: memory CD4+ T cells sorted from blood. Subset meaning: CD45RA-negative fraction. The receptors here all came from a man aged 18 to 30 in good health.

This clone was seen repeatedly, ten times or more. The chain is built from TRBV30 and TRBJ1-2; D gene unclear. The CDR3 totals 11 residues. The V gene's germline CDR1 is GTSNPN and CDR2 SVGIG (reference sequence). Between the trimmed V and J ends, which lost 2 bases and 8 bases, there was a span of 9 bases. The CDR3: CAWSREQGYTF. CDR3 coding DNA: TGTGCCTGGAGTCGGGAGCAGGGCTACACCTTC.

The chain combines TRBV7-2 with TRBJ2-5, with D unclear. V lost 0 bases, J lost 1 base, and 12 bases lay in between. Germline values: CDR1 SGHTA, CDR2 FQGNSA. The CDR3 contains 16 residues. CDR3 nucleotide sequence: TGTGCCAGCAGCTTAGCGACCCCGGGCGTCCAAGAGACCCAGTACTTC. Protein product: CASSLATPGVQETQYF.

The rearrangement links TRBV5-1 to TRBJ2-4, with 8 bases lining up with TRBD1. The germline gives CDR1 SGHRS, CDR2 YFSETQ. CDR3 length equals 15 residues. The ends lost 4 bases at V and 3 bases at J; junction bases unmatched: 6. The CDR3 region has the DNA TGCGCCAGCAGCCTCGGACAGGGTGACAAAAACATTCAGTACTTC. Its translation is CASSLGQGDKNIQYF.

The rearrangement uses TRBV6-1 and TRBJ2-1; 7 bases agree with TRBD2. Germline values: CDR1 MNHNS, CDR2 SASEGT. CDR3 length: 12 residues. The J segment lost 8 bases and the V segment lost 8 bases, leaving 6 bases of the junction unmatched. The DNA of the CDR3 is TGTGCCAGCGGCGGGAGATCCTATGAGCAGTTCTTC. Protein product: CASGGRSYEQFF.

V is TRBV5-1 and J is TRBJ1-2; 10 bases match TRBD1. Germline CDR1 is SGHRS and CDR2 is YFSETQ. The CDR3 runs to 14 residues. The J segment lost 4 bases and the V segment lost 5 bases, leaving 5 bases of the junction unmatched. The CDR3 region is CASRAGTGVYGYTF. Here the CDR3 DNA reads TGCGCCAGCAGGGCCGGGACAGGGGTCTATGGCTACACCTTC.

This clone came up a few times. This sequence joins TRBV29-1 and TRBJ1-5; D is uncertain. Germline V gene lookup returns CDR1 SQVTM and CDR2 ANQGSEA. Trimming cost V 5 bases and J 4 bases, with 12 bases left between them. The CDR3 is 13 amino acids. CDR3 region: CSVCTELNQPQHF. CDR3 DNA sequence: TGCAGCGTTTGCACAGAGTTGAATCAGCCCCAGCATTTT.

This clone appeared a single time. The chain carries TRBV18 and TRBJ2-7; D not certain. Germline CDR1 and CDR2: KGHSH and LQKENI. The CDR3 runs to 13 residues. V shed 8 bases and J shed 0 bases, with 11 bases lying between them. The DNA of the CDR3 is TGTGCCAGCGAACGGGCAAACTCCTACGAGCAGTACTTC. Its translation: CASERANSYEQYF. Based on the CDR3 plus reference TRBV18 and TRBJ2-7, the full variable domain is NAGVMQNPRHLVRRRGQEARLRCSPMKGHSHVYWYRQLPEEGLKFMVYLQKENIIDESGMPKERFSAEFPKEGPSILRIQQVVRGDSAAYFCASERANSYEQYFGPGTRLTVT.

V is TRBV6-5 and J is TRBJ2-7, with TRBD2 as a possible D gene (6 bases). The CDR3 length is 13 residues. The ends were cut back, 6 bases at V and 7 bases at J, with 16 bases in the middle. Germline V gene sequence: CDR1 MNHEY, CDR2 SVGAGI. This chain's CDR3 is CASSHEAGREQYF. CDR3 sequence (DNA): TGTGCCAGCAGCCACGAGGCGGGAAGAGAGCAGTACTTC.

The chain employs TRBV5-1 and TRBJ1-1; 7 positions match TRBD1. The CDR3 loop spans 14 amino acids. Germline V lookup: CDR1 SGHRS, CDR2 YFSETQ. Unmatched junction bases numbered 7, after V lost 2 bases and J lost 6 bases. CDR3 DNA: TGCGCCAGCAGCTTCACAGGGGAGCGGGCTGAAGCTTTCTTT. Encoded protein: CASSFTGERAEAFF.

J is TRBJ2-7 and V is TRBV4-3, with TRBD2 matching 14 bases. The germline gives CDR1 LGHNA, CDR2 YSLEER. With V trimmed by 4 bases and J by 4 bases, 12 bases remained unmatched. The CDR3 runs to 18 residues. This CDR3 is CASSRGLAGEGPGYEQYF. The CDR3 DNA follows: TGCGCCAGCAGCCGGGGACTAGCGGGAGAGGGGCCGGGATACGAGCAGTACTTC.

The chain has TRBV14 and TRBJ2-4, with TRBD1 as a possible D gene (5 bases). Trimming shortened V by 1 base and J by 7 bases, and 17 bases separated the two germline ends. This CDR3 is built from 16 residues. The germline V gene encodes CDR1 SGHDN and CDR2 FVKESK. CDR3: CASSQGGALNGNIQYF. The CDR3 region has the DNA TGTGCCAGCAGCCAAGGGGGCGCCCTTAACGGTAACATTCAGTACTTC.

Here the CDR3 DNA reads TGTGCCAGCAGCCTTTTTGGGGACAGGGCGGCAACGGACACCGGGGAGCTGTTTTTT. Translated: CASSLFGDRAATDTGELFF. This rearrangement joins TRBV13 to TRBJ2-2; 9 nucleotides align to TRBD1. The CDR3 length is 19 residues. V shed 5 bases, J shed 3 bases, and the junction held 16 bases outside the gene matches. Germline-derived CDR1 and CDR2 are PRHDT and FYEKMQ (reference sequence).

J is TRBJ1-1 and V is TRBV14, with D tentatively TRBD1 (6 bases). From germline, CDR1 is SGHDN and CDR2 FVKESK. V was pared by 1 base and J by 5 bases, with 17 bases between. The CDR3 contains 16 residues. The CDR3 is CASSQAPKGGQTEAFF. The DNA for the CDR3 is TGTGCCAGCAGCCAAGCCCCGAAGGGGGGGCAAACTGAAGCTTTCTTT. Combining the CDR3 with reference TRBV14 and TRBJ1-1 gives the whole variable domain EAGVTQFPSHSVIEKGQTVTLRCDPISGHDNLYWYRRVMGKEIKFLLHFVKESKQDESGMPNNRFLAERTGGTYSTLKVQPAELEDSGVYFCASSQAPKGGQTEAFFGQGTRLTVV.

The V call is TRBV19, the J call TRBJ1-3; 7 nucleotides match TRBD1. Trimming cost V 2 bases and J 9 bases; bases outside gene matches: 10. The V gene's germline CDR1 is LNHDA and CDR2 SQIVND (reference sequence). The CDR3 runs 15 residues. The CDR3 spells CASSIRTGPSGTIYF. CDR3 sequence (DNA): TGTGCCAGTAGTATACGGACAGGACCTTCCGGCACCATATATTTT. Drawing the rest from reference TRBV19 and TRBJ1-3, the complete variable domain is DGGITQSPKYLFRKEGQNVTLSCEQNLNHDAMYWYRQDPGQGLRLIYYSQIVNDFQKGDIAEGYSVSREKKESFPLTVTSAQKNPTAFYLCASSIRTGPSGTIYFGEGSWLTVV.